This record concerns one T cell receptor (beta chain) sequence. This CDR3 comprises 17 residues. In germline, CDR1 is LGHNA, CDR2 YNFKEQ. The V end was cut by 4 bases, the J end by 0 bases, with 15 bases between. Per the original methods: Counts of nucleated cells, estimated from reference gene primer amplification, were obtained. Sequencing was performed with immunoSEQ multiplex PCR; in TCRdb, only in-frame clones are kept and a portion is missing. That table supplies the V and J calls and clone size; D and trimming were determined from the DNA. Of 100,000 to 120,000 clones listed, about 70% are singletons. This record comes from a study of blood T cell repertoires in COVID-19. Study-level information: Samples representing acute and convalescent COVID-19 were sourced from the United States, Italy and Spain. T cells, B-cell-depleted T cells, or PBMCs supplied cDNA or gDNA.

Sequenced input: peripheral blood. The sequence came from an older woman with acute or convalescent COVID-19. This chain links TRBV4-2 with TRBJ2-2; TRBD1 might be the D (6 bases). CDR3 loop: CASSLQSGGANTGELFF. The DNA of the CDR3 is TGTGCCAGCAGCCTCCAATCTGGGGGCGCGAACACCGGGGAGCTGTTTTTT.